This T cell receptor (beta chain) was obtained from a study of blood T cell repertoires in COVID-19. The CDR3 spans 15 residues. Looked up from germline, CDR1 is SGHAT and CDR2 is FQDESV (reference sequence). Trimming took 7 bases from V and 5 from J; bases not matched to a gene: 7. TCRdb keeps only in-frame clones here, not all; method: immunoSEQ multiplex PCR. The repertoire holds around 150,000 clones, with approximately 86% as singletons. This clone was seen more than once but under ten times. Sequencing used peripheral blood. This receptor was taken from a man aged 65 to 79 with acute or convalescent COVID-19. The V and J genes are TRBV11-1 and TRBJ2-2, with 10 positions matching TRBD2. CDR3 DNA: TGTGCCAGCAACAGCCTAGCGGGAGTGACCGGGGAGCTGTTTTTT. This translates into CASNSLAGVTGELFF. Full variable domain (outside the CDR3, taken from reference TRBV11-1 and TRBJ2-2): EAEVAQSPRYKITEKSQAVAFWCDPISGHATLYWYRQILGQGPELLVQFQDESVVDDSQLPKDRFSAERLKGVDSTLKIQPAELGDSAMYLCASNSLAGVTGELFFGEGSRLTVL.